Listed below are T cell receptor beta chains from one sample, sequenced in a study of blood T cell repertoires in COVID-19. Libraries were prepared by immunoSEQ multiplex PCR; TCRdb keeps only in-frame clonotypes and omits some of them. In the table there are tens of thousands of clones, more than 75% of which are singletons. The sequenced sample was peripheral blood. These receptors all come from a man aged 70 or older with acute or convalescent COVID-19. Both conserved end residues are part of each CDR3. Each record gives: CDR3 DNA, CDR3 protein, V gene, J gene, D gene, clone size. The D gene is left open where the match is weak. Only some rows state a clone size, as once, few, many or a class for expanded clones.

TGTGCCAGCAGCCCAAGGACAGGGGGCGTGGGATCACCCCTCCACTTT	CASSPRTGGVGSPLHF	TRBV7-2	TRBJ1-6	TRBD1	-
TGCAGCGTTGGGGGACTAGCGTCAGATACGCAGTATTTT	CSVGGLASDTQYF	TRBV29-1	TRBJ2-3	TRBD2	-
TGTGCCAGCAGTTACGGGAGGGGGGGCTCCTACGAGCAGTACTTC	CASSYGRGGSYEQYF	TRBV6-5	TRBJ2-7	-	-
TGTGCCAGCAGACCCCAGGTCTCCGGTGGCTACACCTTC	CASRPQVSGGYTF	TRBV2	TRBJ1-2	-	-
TGTGCCAGCAGCTTAGAAGGCAGGGGACGGACCGGGGAGCTGTTTTTT	CASSLEGRGRTGELFF	TRBV7-9	TRBJ2-2	-	-
TGCGCCAGCAGCCCGAGGGGAGGTTCCACTGAAGCTTTCTTT	CASSPRGGSTEAFF	TRBV5-1	TRBJ1-1	-	-
TGTGCCAGCAGTTACCGAGGACAGAAGTTGAACACTGAAGCTTTCTTT	CASSYRGQKLNTEAFF	TRBV6-5	TRBJ1-1	-	few
TGTGCCAGCAGCTTAGCGGGAGGGCCCTACGAGCAGTACTTC	CASSLAGGPYEQYF	TRBV7-6	TRBJ2-7	TRBD2	-
TGTGCCAGTAGTCCGGGACAGGGCAGGGGCTACACCTTC	CASSPGQGRGYTF	TRBV19	TRBJ1-2	TRBD1	few
TGTGCCAGCAGCTTAGGTAGCGGGAGTGGGTACAATGAGCAGTTCTTC	CASSLGSGSGYNEQFF	TRBV11-3	TRBJ2-1	TRBD2	-
TGTGCCAGCAGCTTTAGACCGGGACAGGGGGACTATGGCTACACCTTC	CASSFRPGQGDYGYTF	TRBV5-8	TRBJ1-2	TRBD1	-
TGTGCCAGCAGTTATAAGCGGAATGAGCAGTTCTTC	CASSYKRNEQFF	TRBV11-3	TRBJ2-1	-	-
TGTGCCAGCTCACCCCCCGGACAGGGAAACACCATATATTTT	CASSPPGQGNTIYF	TRBV18	TRBJ1-3	-	-
TGTGCCAGCAGCTTGGGGGGTGGCTACACCTTC	CASSLGGGYTF	TRBV7-3	TRBJ1-2	-	-
TGCGCCAGCACTAGGGACAGGACCAATTCACCCCTCCACTTT	CASTRDRTNSPLHF	TRBV5-1	TRBJ1-6	TRBD1	few
TGCGCCAGCAGCTTGGCTCTAGCGGGAGGCGATGAGCAGTTCTTC	CASSLALAGGDEQFF	TRBV5-1	TRBJ2-1	TRBD2	-
TGTGCCAGCAGCTTGGAAAGCGGGCGAGAGACCCAGTACTTC	CASSLESGRETQYF	TRBV5-5	TRBJ2-5	-	once
TGTGCCAGCAGCCCGAGGAGACAGTGGGGGGACACTGAAGCTTTCTTT	CASSPRRQWGDTEAFF	TRBV7-2	TRBJ1-1	-	-
TGTGCCAGCAGCGTACCCCAGGGAGGCACTGAAGCTTTCTTT	CASSVPQGGTEAFF	TRBV9	TRBJ1-1	-	-
TGTGCCAGCAGCTTAGGCAGGGGGCAGGGCACTGAAGCTTTCTTT	CASSLGRGQGTEAFF	TRBV7-2	TRBJ1-1	TRBD1	-
TGTGCCAGCAGTTACTCGTGGGCTAGCACAGATACGCAGTATTTT	CASSYSWASTDTQYF	TRBV6-5	TRBJ2-3	-	-
TGTGCCAGCAGCCGTAACAGGGGACCCAACAATGAGCAGTTCTTC	CASSRNRGPNNEQFF	TRBV6-5	TRBJ2-1	TRBD1	-
TGTGCCAGCAGCCCGAGGACAGGGGGGAACACTGAAGCTTTCTTT	CASSPRTGGNTEAFF	TRBV7-3	TRBJ1-1	TRBD1	-
TGTGCCAGTGACTTCACGAGCTCCTACAATGAGCAGTTCTTC	CASDFTSSYNEQFF	TRBV9	TRBJ2-1	-	-
TGCGCCAGCAGCGGAGAGGGCTTCACAGGGGAGACCCAGTACTTC	CASSGEGFTGETQYF	TRBV5-1	TRBJ2-5	-	few
TGTGCCAGCAGCTCACGACAGGATAGCTCCTATAATTCACCCCTCCACTTT	CASSSRQDSSYNSPLHF	TRBV11-2	TRBJ1-6	-	-
TGTGCCAGCAGCTTACGCGTTACTACAGATACGCAGTATTTT	CASSLRVTTDTQYF	TRBV11-2	TRBJ2-3	-	once
TGTGCCAGCACCTTACGGGGGGGGTATACCTACGAGCAGTACTTC	CASTLRGGYTYEQYF	TRBV6-6	TRBJ2-7	TRBD2	-
TGTGCCAGCAGCTTAGAGGGACAGCCTTGGGCAGCGACCCAGTACTTC	CASSLEGQPWAATQYF	TRBV7-9	TRBJ2-5	TRBD1	-
TGTGCCAGAAGCCCCGCCCAGGGGACTGGAAACACCATATATTTT	CARSPAQGTGNTIYF	TRBV5-3	TRBJ1-3	-	-
TGCGCCAGCAGCCAAGACCCTGAACTTAACACTGAAGCTTTCTTT	CASSQDPELNTEAFF	TRBV4-3	TRBJ1-1	-	-
TGTGCCAGCAGCTTCAGGGAGGCCACTGAAGCTTTCTTT	CASSFREATEAFF	TRBV12-3/TRBV12-4	TRBJ1-1	-	-
TGTGCCAGCTCACCTTTGGACAGGGTGGAGACCCAGTACTTC	CASSPLDRVETQYF	TRBV18	TRBJ2-5	TRBD1	-
TGTGCCAGCAGCTTACAGGGGGCAGGTGAAAAACTGTTTTTT	CASSLQGAGEKLFF	TRBV3-1/TRBV3-2	TRBJ1-4	TRBD1	-
TGCAGTGCGGACAGGGGGACTGAAGCTTTCTTT	CSADRGTEAFF	TRBV20-1	TRBJ1-1	TRBD1	-
TGTGCCAGCAGCGTATATCCGGATCAGCCCCAGCATTTT	CASSVYPDQPQHF	TRBV9	TRBJ1-5	-	-
TGTGCCACCAGCTCAAACAGGGGGCAGTTAAGCAATCAGCCCCAGCATTTT	CATSSNRGQLSNQPQHF	TRBV15	TRBJ1-5	TRBD1	-
TGTGCCTGGAGTGTTACTAGCGGGGCGCAGTATTTT	CAWSVTSGAQYF	TRBV30	TRBJ2-3	TRBD2	-
TGTGCCAGCAGTTCTCAGGGGTGGAATGAGCAGTTCTTC	CASSSQGWNEQFF	TRBV12-3/TRBV12-4	TRBJ2-1	-	-
TGTGCCAGCAGGCACAGGGAACGAGAGACCCAGTACTTC	CASRHRERETQYF	TRBV6-5	TRBJ2-5	-	-
TGTGCCAGCAGCTTAGGACAGCCTGGGAATCGGCAGTACTTC	CASSLGQPGNRQYF	TRBV7-8	TRBJ2-7	-	-
TGCGCCAGCAGCCAGTCAGGGGCCGAAAAACTGTTTTTT	CASSQSGAEKLFF	TRBV4-1	TRBJ1-4	-	-
TGTGCCAGCAGTTACCGGACAGGGGGTAACTATGGCTACACCTTC	CASSYRTGGNYGYTF	TRBV6-5	TRBJ1-2	TRBD1	-
TGTGCCAGCAGTTTATGGACAGGGGCCTCCTACAATGAGCAGTTCTTC	CASSLWTGASYNEQFF	TRBV28	TRBJ2-1	TRBD1	-
TGTGCCACCAGCGAGGGGGATACAGGGTTGGAGACCCAGTACTTC	CATSEGDTGLETQYF	TRBV15	TRBJ2-5	-	-
TGTGCCAGCGGCCTACCCAGGCAGGGACTCCAAGAGACCCAGTACTTC	CASGLPRQGLQETQYF	TRBV9	TRBJ2-5	-	-
TGCAGCGTTCCCGGGACTAGCGGAACCTACGAGCAGTACTTC	CSVPGTSGTYEQYF	TRBV29-1	TRBJ2-7	TRBD2	-
TGTGCTAGTGGTTTATACGGGACTAGCGGGATAAATGAGCAGTTCTTC	CASGLYGTSGINEQFF	TRBV12-5	TRBJ2-1	TRBD2	-
TGTGCCAGCACTGCAACACGGAACACTGAAGCTTTCTTT	CASTATRNTEAFF	TRBV28	TRBJ1-1	-	-
TGTGCCAGCTCACCGTCGGTGGGAGAAAACTATGGCTACACCTTC	CASSPSVGENYGYTF	TRBV18	TRBJ1-2	-	-
TGCAGCGTGAGGGGGACAATCCCAGATACGCAGTATTTT	CSVRGTIPDTQYF	TRBV29-1	TRBJ2-3	-	-
TGTGCCAGCAGCCTCCCGACAAGCTATGGCTACACCTTC	CASSLPTSYGYTF	TRBV5-4	TRBJ1-2	-	once
TGCGCCAGCAGCTTGGACACGGGTCGCCTTGGCTACACCTTC	CASSLDTGRLGYTF	TRBV5-1	TRBJ1-2	-	-
TGCGCCAGCAGCCCTCTAGGGGTTTCACCCCTCCACTTT	CASSPLGVSPLHF	TRBV4-1	TRBJ1-6	-	few
TGTGCCAGTAGTATAACTAGCACCTACAATGAGCAGTTCTTC	CASSITSTYNEQFF	TRBV19	TRBJ2-1	-	-